This T cell receptor (beta chain) was identified during a study of neurological immune-mediated disorders. About the study: Among the roughly 35 patients with multiple sclerosis, some 30 were relapsing-remitting, while 3 were secondary progressive. Study-wide findings and caveats: Private repertoires in all groups were suggested, as expanded clones shared no CDR3 amino acid sequences across subjects. Multiple sclerosis was found to have the least TCR clonal expansion, below healthy controls, and HTLV-1-associated myelopathy the most.

This clonotype was seen many times. The antigen is undetermined. Between the trimmed V and J ends, which lost 5 bases and 1 base, there was a span of 8 bases. The germline CDR1 and CDR2 sequences are LGHNT and FRNRAP. The CDR3 length is 13 residues. As for the cDNA, it was generated by 5'RACE with 10-nucleotide random UMIs. Via MiXCR, TCRdb re-called the 5' RACE reads, giving one row per CDR3 protein. The sample shows tens of thousands of distinct CDR3 sequences, about 2.5% of them seen only once. The source of this sequence is a man between 45 and 60 years old with multiple sclerosis. This chain joins TRBV12-5 and TRBJ1-1; no firm D call. Sequenced: PBMCs. The CDR3 sequence: CASGPDWNTEAFF. DNA of the CDR3: TGTGCTAGTGGTCCGGACTGGAACACTGAAGCTTTCTTT.